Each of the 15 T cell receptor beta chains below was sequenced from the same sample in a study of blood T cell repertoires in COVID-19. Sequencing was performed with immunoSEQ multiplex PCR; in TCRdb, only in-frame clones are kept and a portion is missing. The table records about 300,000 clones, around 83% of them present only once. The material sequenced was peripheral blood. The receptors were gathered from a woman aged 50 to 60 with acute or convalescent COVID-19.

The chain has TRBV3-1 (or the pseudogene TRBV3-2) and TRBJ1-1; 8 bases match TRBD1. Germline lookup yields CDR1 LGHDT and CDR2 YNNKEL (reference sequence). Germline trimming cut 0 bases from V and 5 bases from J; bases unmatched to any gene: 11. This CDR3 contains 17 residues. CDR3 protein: CASSQDDRRTGGTEAFF. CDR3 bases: TGTGCCAGCAGCCAAGATGATCGGCGAACAGGGGGGACTGAAGCTTTCTTT.

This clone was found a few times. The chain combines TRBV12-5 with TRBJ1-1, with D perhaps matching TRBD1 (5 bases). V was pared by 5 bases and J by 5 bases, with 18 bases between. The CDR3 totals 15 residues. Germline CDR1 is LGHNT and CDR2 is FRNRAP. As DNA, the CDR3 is TGTGCTAGTGGTGGGGGGATCTCAGAGGATACTGAAGCTTTCTTT. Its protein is CASGGGISEDTEAFF.

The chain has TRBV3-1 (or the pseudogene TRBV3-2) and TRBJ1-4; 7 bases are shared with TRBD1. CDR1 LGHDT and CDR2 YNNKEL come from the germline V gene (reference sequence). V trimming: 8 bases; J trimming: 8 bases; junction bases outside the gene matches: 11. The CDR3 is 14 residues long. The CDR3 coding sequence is TGTGCCAGCTCCCCAGGGGGGATGGAGGAAAAACTGTTTTTT. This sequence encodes CASSPGGMEEKLFF.

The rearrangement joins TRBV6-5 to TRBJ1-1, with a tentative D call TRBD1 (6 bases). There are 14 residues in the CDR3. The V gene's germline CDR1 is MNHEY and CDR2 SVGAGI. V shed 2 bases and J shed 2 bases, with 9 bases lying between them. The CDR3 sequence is CASSYLTGNTEAFF. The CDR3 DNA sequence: TGTGCCAGCAGTTACCTGACAGGCAACACTGAAGCTTTCTTT.

The CDR3, as DNA: TGTGCCTGGAGTGTAAGCGATAGGGGCGGCTACACCTTC. This translates into CAWSVSDRGGYTF. This chain links TRBV30 with TRBJ1-2; a weak D match, TRBD1 (5 bases). Germline values: CDR1 GTSNPN, CDR2 SVGIG (reference sequence). The CDR3 has 13 amino acids. With 0 bases removed from V and 8 bases from J, the gap between germline ends came to 13 bases.

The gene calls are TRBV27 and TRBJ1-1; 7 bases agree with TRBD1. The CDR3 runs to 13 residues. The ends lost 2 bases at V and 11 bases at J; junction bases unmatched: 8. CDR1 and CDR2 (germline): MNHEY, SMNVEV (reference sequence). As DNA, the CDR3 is TGTGCCAGCAGTTTAAAGCCCGACAGGGAGGCTTTCTTT. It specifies CASSLKPDREAFF.

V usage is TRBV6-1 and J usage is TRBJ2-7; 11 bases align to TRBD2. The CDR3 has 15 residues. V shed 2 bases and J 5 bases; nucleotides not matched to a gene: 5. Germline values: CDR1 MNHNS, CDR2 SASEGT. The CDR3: CASSELAGGFNEQYF. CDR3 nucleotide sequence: TGTGCCAGCAGTGAACTAGCGGGAGGTTTCAACGAGCAGTACTTC.

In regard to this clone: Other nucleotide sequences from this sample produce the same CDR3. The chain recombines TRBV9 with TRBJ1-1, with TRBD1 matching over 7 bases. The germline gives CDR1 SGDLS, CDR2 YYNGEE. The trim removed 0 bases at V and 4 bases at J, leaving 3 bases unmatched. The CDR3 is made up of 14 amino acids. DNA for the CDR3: TGTGCCAGCAGCGTAGGACAGGGCGGCACTGAAGCTTTCTTT. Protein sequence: CASSVGQGGTEAFF.

The CDR3 is CASRPPYGAGGYTF. Written as DNA, the CDR3 is TGTGCCAGCCGCCCTCCCTACGGAGCCGGCGGCTACACCTTC. The rearrangement joins TRBV5-4 to TRBJ1-2; no clear D. Germline CDR1 SGHNT, CDR2 YYREEE (reference sequence). CDR3 size: 14 residues. Trimming stripped 7 bases from V and 8 bases from J, with 21 bases between.

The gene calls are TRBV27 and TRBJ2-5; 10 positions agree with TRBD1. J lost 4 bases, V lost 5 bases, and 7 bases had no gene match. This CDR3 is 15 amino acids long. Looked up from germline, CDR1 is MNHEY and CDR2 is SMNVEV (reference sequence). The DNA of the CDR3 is TGTGCCAGCAGTGGGGGACAGGGGTGGCGAGAGACCCAGTACTTC. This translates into CASSGGQGWRETQYF.

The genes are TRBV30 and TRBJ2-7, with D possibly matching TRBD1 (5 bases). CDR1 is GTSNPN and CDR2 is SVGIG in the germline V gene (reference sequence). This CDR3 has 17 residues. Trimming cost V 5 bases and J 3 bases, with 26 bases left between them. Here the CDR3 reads CAWASWLSGPQNYEQYF. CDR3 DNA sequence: TGTGCCTGGGCCTCTTGGCTGTCAGGGCCCCAGAACTACGAGCAGTACTTC.

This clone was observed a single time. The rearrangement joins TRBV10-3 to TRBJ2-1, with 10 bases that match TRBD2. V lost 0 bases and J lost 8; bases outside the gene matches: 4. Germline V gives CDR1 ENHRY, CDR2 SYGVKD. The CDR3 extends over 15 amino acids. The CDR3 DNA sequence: TGTGCCATCAGTGAGTCGGTAGCGGGAGGTGATGAGCAGTTCTTC. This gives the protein CAISESVAGGDEQFF.

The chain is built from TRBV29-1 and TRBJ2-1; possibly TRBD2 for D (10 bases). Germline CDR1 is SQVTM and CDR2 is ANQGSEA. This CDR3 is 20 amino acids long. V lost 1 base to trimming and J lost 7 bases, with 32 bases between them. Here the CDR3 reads CSVEGQGVRFRAGGPNEQFF. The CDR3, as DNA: TGCAGCGTTGAAGGACAGGGGGTGAGGTTTCGAGCGGGAGGGCCGAATGAGCAGTTCTTC.

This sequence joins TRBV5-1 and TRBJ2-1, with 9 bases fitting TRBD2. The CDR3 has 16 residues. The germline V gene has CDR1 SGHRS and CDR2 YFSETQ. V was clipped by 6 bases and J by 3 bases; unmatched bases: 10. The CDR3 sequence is CASTLSLLAGYNEQFF. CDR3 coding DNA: TGCGCCAGCACCCTGTCTTTACTAGCGGGCTACAATGAGCAGTTCTTC.

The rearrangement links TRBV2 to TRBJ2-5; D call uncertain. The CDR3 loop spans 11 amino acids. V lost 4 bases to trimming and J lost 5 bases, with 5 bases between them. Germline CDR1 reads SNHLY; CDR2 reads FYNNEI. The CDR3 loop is CASSVAETQYF. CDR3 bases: TGTGCCAGCAGTGTTGCGGAGACCCAGTACTTC.